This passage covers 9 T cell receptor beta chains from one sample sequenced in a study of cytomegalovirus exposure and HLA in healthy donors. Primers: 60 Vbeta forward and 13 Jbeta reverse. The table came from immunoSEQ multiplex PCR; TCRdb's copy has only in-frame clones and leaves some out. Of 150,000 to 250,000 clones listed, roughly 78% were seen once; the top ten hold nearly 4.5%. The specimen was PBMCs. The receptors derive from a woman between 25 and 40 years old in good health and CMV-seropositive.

The CDR3 region is CASSLSAGVVSYEQYF. The CDR3 DNA sequence: TGCGCCAGCAGCTTGTCGGCGGGAGTTGTCTCCTACGAGCAGTACTTC. The V call is TRBV5-1, the J call TRBJ2-5; 7 nucleotides match TRBD2. The better agreement between TRBJ2-7 and the DNA end casts doubt on the J call. The germline gives CDR1 SGHRS, CDR2 YFSETQ. The CDR3 loop spans 16 amino acids.

The CDR3 nucleotides read TGTGCCAGCAGCTTAAGGGGGGGTTACAATGAGCAGTTCTTC. This translates into CASSLRGGYNEQFF. The chain employs TRBV7-2 and TRBJ2-1; possible D gene TRBD2, 7 bases. The CDR3 extends over 14 amino acids. V was clipped by 2 bases and J by 4 bases, with 9 bases between them. Per germline, CDR1 SGHTA and CDR2 FQGNSA.

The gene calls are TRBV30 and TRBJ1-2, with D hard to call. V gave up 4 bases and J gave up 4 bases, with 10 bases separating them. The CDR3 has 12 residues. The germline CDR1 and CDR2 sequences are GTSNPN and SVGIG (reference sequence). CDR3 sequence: CAWTGSGYGYTF. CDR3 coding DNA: TGTGCCTGGACCGGCAGCGGCTATGGCTACACCTTC.

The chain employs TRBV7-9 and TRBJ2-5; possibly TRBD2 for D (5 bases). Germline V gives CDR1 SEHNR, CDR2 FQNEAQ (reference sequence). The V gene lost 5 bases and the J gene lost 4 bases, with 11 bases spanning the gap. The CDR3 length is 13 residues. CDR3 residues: CASSPSGRETQYF. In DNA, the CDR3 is TGTGCCAGCAGCCCCTCGGGGAGAGAGACCCAGTACTTC.

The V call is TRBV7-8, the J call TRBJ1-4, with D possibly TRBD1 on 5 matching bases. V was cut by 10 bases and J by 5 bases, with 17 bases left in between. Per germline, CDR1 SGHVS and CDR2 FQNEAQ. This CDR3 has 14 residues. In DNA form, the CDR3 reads TGTGCCACCATCCCCAGGCAGGGCAATGAAAAACTGTTTTTT. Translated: CATIPRQGNEKLFF.

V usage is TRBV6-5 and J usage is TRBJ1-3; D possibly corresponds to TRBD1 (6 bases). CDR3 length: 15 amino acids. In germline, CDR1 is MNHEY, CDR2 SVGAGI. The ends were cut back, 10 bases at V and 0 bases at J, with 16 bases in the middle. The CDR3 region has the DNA TGTGCCACCTTATCCAGGGGTTACTCTGGAAACACCATATATTTT. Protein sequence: CATLSRGYSGNTIYF.

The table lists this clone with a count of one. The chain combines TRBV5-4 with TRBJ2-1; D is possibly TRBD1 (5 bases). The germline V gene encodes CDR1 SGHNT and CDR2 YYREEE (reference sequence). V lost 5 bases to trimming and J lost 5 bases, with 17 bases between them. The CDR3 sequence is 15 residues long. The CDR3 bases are TGTGCCAGCAGACTTGGTTTGGACACAAACAATGAGCAGTTCTTC. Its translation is CASRLGLDTNNEQFF.

The CDR3 sequence is CASSPRGAMDEQYF. In DNA form, the CDR3 reads TGTGCCAGCAGTCCCAGGGGGGCTATGGACGAGCAGTACTTC. The chain uses TRBV6-6 and TRBJ2-7, with D perhaps TRBD1 (7 bases). V lost 5 bases to trimming and J lost 5 bases, with 16 bases between them. The CDR3 runs 14 residues. Germline CDR1 is MNHNY and CDR2 is SVGAGI (reference sequence).

The CDR3 DNA is TGTGCCAGCAGCGGGGGACAGGGGGAGTCCTACGAGCAGTACTTC. Translated: CASSGGQGESYEQYF. The chain employs TRBV9 and TRBJ2-7, with 11 bases lining up with TRBD1. The V and J ends lost 3 bases and 1 base, in that order; junction bases with no gene match: 3. The CDR3 totals 15 residues. CDR1 is SGDLS, CDR2 YYNGEE, per germline.